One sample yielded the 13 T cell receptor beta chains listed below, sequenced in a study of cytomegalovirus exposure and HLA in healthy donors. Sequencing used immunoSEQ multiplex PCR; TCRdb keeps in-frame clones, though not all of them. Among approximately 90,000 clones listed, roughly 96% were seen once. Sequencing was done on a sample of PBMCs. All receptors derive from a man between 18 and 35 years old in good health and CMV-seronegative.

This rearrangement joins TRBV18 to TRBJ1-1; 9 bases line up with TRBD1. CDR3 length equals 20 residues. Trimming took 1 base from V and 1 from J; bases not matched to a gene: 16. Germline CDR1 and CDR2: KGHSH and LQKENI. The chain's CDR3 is CASSPRGITGTGLKNTEAFF. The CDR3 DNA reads TGTGCCAGCTCACCACGAGGAATCACCGGGACAGGGTTAAAGAACACTGAAGCTTTCTTT.

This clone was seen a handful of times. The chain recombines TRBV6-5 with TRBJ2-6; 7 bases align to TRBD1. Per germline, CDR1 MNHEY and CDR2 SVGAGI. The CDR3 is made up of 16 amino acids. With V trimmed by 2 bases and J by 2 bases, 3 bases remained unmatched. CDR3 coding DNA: TGTGCCAGCAGTTACCACACAGGGGCTGGGGCCAACGTCCTGACTTTC. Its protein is CASSYHTGAGANVLTF.

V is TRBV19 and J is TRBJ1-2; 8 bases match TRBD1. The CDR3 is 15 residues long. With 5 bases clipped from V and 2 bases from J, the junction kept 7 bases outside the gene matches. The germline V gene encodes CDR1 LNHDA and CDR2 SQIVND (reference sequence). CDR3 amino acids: CASSFWTGKNYGYTF. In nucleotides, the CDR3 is TGTGCCAGTAGTTTTTGGACAGGGAAAAACTATGGCTACACCTTC.

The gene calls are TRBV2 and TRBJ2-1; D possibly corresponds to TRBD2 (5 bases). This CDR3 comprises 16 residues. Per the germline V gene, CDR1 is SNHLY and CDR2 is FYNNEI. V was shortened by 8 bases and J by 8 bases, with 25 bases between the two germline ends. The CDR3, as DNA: TGTGCCAGCGGCCATACTCCCCGGGATTCCGAGCATGAGCAGTTCTTC. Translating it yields CASGHTPRDSEHEQFF.

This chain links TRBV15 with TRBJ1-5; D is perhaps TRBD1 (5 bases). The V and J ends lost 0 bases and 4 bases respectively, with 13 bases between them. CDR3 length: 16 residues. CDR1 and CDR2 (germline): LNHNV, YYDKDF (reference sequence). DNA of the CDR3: TGTGCCACCAGCAGAGATCAGGGCAGTCTTAATCAGCCCCAGCATTTT. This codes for CATSRDQGSLNQPQHF.

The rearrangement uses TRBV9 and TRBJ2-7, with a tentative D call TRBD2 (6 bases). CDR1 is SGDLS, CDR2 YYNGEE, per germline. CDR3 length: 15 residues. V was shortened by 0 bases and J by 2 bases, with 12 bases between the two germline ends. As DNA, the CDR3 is TGTGCCAGCAGCGTAGACCCCGCGGGGCCCTACGAGCAGTACTTC. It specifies CASSVDPAGPYEQYF. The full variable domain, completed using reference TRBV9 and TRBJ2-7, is DSGVTQTPKHLITATGQRVTLRCSPRSGDLSVYWYQQSLDQGLQFLIQYYNGEERAKGNILERFSAQQFPDLHSELNLSSLELGDSALYFCASSVDPAGPYEQYFGPGTRLTVT.

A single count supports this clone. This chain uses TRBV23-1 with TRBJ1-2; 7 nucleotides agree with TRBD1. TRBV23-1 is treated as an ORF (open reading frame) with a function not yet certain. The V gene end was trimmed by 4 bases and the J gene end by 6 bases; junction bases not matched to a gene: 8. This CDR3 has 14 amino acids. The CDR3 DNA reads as TGCGCCAGCAGTCGGGTAGACAGGGCGGATGGCTACACCTTC. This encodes CASSRVDRADGYTF.

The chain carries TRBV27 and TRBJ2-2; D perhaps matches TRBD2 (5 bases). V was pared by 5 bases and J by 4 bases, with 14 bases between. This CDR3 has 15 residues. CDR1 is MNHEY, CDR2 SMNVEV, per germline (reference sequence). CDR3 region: CASSTSRELTGELFF. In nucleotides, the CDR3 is TGTGCCAGCAGTACGAGCCGGGAACTCACCGGGGAGCTGTTTTTT.

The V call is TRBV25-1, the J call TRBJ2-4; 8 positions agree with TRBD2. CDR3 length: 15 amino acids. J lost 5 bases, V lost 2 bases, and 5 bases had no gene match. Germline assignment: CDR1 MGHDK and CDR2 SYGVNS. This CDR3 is CASSEGGAGENIQYF. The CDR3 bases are TGTGCCAGCAGTGAAGGGGGAGCGGGGGAAAACATTCAGTACTTC.

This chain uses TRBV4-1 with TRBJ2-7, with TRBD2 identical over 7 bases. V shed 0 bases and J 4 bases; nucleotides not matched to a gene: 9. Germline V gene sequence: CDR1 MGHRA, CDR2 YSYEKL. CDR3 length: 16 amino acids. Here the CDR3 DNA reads TGCGCCAGCAGCCAAGATCTAACGGGAGGACCTTACGAGCAGTACTTC. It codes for CASSQDLTGGPYEQYF.

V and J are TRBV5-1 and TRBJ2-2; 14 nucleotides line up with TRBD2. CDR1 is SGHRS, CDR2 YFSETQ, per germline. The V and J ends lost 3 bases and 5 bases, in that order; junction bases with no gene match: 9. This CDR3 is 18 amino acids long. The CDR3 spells CASSYRPTSGRETGELFF. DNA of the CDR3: TGCGCCAGCAGCTACCGACCGACTAGCGGGAGGGAAACCGGGGAGCTGTTTTTT.

As DNA, the CDR3 is TGTGCCAGCAGCTTATATCTAGCGGGAGGTGGGGCCAACGTCCTGACTTTC. It is translated as CASSLYLAGGGANVLTF. This chain connects TRBV7-3 to TRBJ2-6; 11 bases are a match to TRBD2. V shed 2 bases and J 3 bases; nucleotides not matched to a gene: 3. This CDR3 is built from 17 residues. Germline CDR1 reads SGHTA; CDR2 reads FQGTGA.

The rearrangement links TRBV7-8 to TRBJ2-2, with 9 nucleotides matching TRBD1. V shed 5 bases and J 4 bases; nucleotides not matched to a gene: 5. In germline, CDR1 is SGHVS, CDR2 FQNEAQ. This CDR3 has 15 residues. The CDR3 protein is CASSPPGQGTGELFF. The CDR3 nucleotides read TGTGCCAGCAGCCCACCGGGACAGGGCACCGGGGAGCTGTTTTTT.